This is a list of T cell receptor beta chains from one sample in a study of identical twins. Via MiXCR, TCRdb re-called the 5' RACE reads, giving one row per CDR3 protein. The sample lists around 960,000 distinct CDR3 sequences; about 12% were seen once. These same data were also listed under a study on yellow fever vaccine responses in identical twins.

Sample: PBMCs. The receptor source for this set is a woman between 18 and 29 years old in good health. The CDR3 runs from the conserved cysteine through the conserved F or W. The D gene is left open where the match is weak. Clone sizes are given selectively: once, few, many, or a class where the clone is expanded.

abundance	j_gene	v_gene	d_gene	len	CDR3aa	CDR3nt
few	TRBJ1-2	TRBV5-4	-	14	CASSFDSQPYGYTF	TGTGCCAGCAGCTTTGACAGCCAACCATATGGCTACACCTTC
few	TRBJ2-7	TRBV4-1	TRBD2	17	CASSQTGLAGVGYEQYF	TGCGCCAGCAGCCAAACCGGACTAGCGGGAGTTGGGTACGAGCAGTACTTC
few	TRBJ2-1	TRBV7-7	-	15	CASSPQATSTNEQFF	TGTGCCAGCAGCCCCCAGGCAACTAGTACCAATGAGCAGTTCTTC
-	TRBJ1-2	TRBV20-1	-	11	CSDTGAISYTF	TGCAGTGATACGGGGGCTATTAGCTACACCTTC
few	TRBJ2-3	TRBV10-3	-	14	CAISEGGNTDTQYF	TGTGCCATCAGTGAAGGCGGGAACACAGATACGCAGTATTTT
few	TRBJ2-7	TRBV6-5	TRBD1	15	CASSYPGTGGREQYF	TGTGCCAGCAGTTATCCCGGGACAGGGGGCCGGGAGCAGTACTTC
-	TRBJ2-1	TRBV20-1	-	14	CSATGQQEYNEQFF	TGCAGTGCTACAGGACAGCAGGAGTACAATGAGCAGTTCTTC
-	TRBJ1-2	TRBV27	-	13	CASRSGPFYGYTF	TGTGCCAGCAGATCTGGTCCGTTCTATGGCTACACCTTC
-	TRBJ2-1	TRBV7-3	TRBD2	15	CASSHASGSYNEQFF	TGTGCCAGCAGCCATGCTAGCGGATCCTACAATGAGCAGTTCTTC
few	TRBJ2-2	TRBV14	TRBD1	15	CASRRTGGRTGELFF	TGTGCCAGCAGGCGGACAGGGGGCAGAACCGGGGAGCTGTTTTTT
few	TRBJ1-6	TRBV18	-	15	CASSRTGSYNSPLHF	TGTGCCAGCTCACGAACAGGCTCCTATAATTCACCCCTCCACTTT
-	TRBJ2-5	TRBV10-3	-	13	CAISGGNQETQYF	TGTGCCATCAGTGGAGGGAACCAAGAGACCCAGTACTTC
-	TRBJ2-2	TRBV28	TRBD2	18	CASSFGTSGRHRTGELFF	TGTGCCAGCAGTTTCGGGACTAGCGGGAGACATCGGACCGGGGAGCTGTTTTTT
many	TRBJ1-1	TRBV11-3	-	13	CASSRQTNTEAFF	TGTGCCAGCAGCCGACAGACGAACACTGAAGCTTTCTTT
few	TRBJ1-1	TRBV12-3/TRBV12-4	TRBD1	15	CASSYEQGAIAEAFF	TGTGCCAGCAGCTATGAACAGGGGGCGATAGCTGAAGCTTTCTTT
few	TRBJ2-2	TRBV10-3	TRBD2	16	CAISEGAGGNTGELFF	TGTGCCATCAGTGAGGGGGCGGGGGGGAACACCGGGGAGCTGTTTTTT
few	TRBJ2-7	TRBV3-1	TRBD2	14	CASSLGTMSYEQYF	TGTGCCAGCAGCCTAGGGACTATGTCCTACGAGCAGTACTTC
many	TRBJ2-2	TRBV5-1	-	13	CASSLTNTGELFF	TGTGCCAGCAGTTTAACAAACACCGGGGAGCTGTTTTTT
-	TRBJ2-3	TRBV4-1	-	14	CASSQSRGTDTQYF	TGCGCCAGCAGCCAATCACGAGGCACAGATACGCAGTATTTT
-	TRBJ2-7	TRBV5-1	TRBD2	19	CASSATPGLAGGYSYEQYF	TGCGCCAGCAGCGCCACCCCGGGACTAGCGGGGGGATACTCCTACGAGCAGTACTTC
few	TRBJ2-1	TRBV25-1	-	14	CASSEGGVRDEQFF	TGTGCCAGCAGTGAAGGCGGGGTTCGTGATGAGCAGTTCTTC
-	TRBJ1-5	TRBV28	TRBD1	15	CASRPEGAYNQPQHF	TGTGCCAGCAGACCCGAGGGGGCCTACAATCAGCCCCAGCATTTT
many	TRBJ2-3	TRBV24-1	TRBD2	15	CATSGSGRPTDTQYF	TGTGCCACCAGTGGTAGCGGGAGGCCCACAGATACGCAGTATTTT
-	TRBJ2-3	TRBV12-3/TRBV12-4	TRBD2	16	CASSFGTSALTDTQYF	TGTGCCAGCAGTTTCGGGACTAGCGCCCTCACAGATACGCAGTATTTT
-	TRBJ2-7	TRBV6-5	-	14	CASSYRVQSYEQYF	TGTGCCAGCAGCTACAGGGTTCAATCCTACGAGCAGTACTTC
-	TRBJ2-2	TRBV5-1	TRBD2	16	CASSSPGLANTGELFF	TGCGCCAGCAGCTCTCCGGGACTAGCGAACACCGGGGAGCTGTTTTTT
-	TRBJ1-6	TRBV27	TRBD1	14	CASGHRGRNSPLHF	TGTGCCAGCGGCCACAGGGGCCGTAATTCACCCCTCCACTTT
-	TRBJ1-1	TRBV12-5	-	13	CASALQDSGRAFF	TGTGCTAGTGCCCTACAGGACTCAGGAAGGGCTTTCTTT
-	TRBJ1-2	TRBV6-2/TRBV6-3	-	13	CASSYPGGYGYTF	TGTGCCAGCAGTTACCCCGGCGGCTATGGCTACACCTTC
few	TRBJ2-3	TRBV12-3/TRBV12-4	-	12	CASSFTKDTQYF	TGTGCCAGCAGTTTTACTAAAGATACGCAGTATTTT
few	TRBJ2-3	TRBV20-1	-	13	CSARDHPTDTQYF	TGCAGTGCTCGGGACCACCCCACAGATACGCAGTATTTT
many	TRBJ2-3	TRBV3-1	-	15	CASSQGLGASDTQYF	TGTGCCAGCAGCCAGGGTCTCGGGGCCTCGGATACGCAGTATTTT
-	TRBJ2-3	TRBV2	TRBD2	18	CTSCFRTSGTTSTDTQYF	TGTACCAGCTGTTTTCGGACTAGCGGAACGACTAGCACAGATACGCAGTATTTT
-	TRBJ1-2	TRBV10-3	-	13	CATDRIGDNGYTF	TGTGCCACTGATCGAATTGGGGATAATGGCTACACCTTC
many	TRBJ1-1	TRBV5-1	TRBD1	12	CASSLGTGQAFF	TGCGCCAGCAGCTTGGGGACAGGGCAAGCTTTCTTT
-	TRBJ2-3	TRBV11-1	-	15	CASSLGIGGTDTQYF	TGTGCCAGCAGCTTAGGCATCGGGGGCACAGATACGCAGTATTTT
-	TRBJ2-5	TRBV10-3	-	13	CAISGITEETQYF	TGTGCCATCAGCGGGATCACCGAAGAGACCCAGTACTTC
few	TRBJ2-7	TRBV12-3/TRBV12-4	TRBD2	15	CASSFRREGVYEQYF	TGTGCCAGCAGTTTTCGACGGGAGGGGGTCTACGAGCAGTACTTC
-	TRBJ2-7	TRBV20-1	TRBD2	14	CSVSSRGRVYEQYF	TGCAGTGTCTCCAGTAGAGGGAGGGTCTACGAGCAGTACTTC
-	TRBJ2-3	TRBV11-2	-	15	CASRGGSGGTDTQYF	TGTGCCAGCAGGGGGGGCAGCGGGGGCACAGATACGCAGTATTTT
many	TRBJ1-2	TRBV5-1	-	13	CASSLGGDYGYTF	TGCGCCAGCAGCTTGGGGGGAGACTATGGCTACACCTTC
-	TRBJ2-1	TRBV6-1	-	15	CASSHGGGTNNEQFF	TGTGCCAGCAGTCATGGAGGAGGTACCAACAATGAGCAGTTCTTC
few	TRBJ1-1	TRBV5-1	TRBD1	15	CASSGGAGGRTEAFF	TGCGCCAGCAGCGGCGGGGCAGGGGGCCGGACTGAAGCTTTCTTT
-	TRBJ2-3	TRBV5-1	-	14	CASSPFSVTDTQYF	TGCGCCAGCAGCCCCTTTTCGGTCACAGATACGCAGTATTTT
few	TRBJ2-7	TRBV29-1	-	16	CSVEGPPGKSSYEQYF	TGCAGCGTTGAGGGACCCCCCGGGAAGAGCTCCTACGAGCAGTACTTC
few	TRBJ2-1	TRBV12-3/TRBV12-4	TRBD1	15	CASSKTGGAVNEQFF	TGTGCCAGCAGTAAGACAGGGGGCGCCGTCAATGAGCAGTTCTTC
-	TRBJ2-7	TRBV10-1	-	13	CASSESQAGEQYF	TGCGCCAGCAGTGAGTCTCAGGCGGGGGAGCAGTACTTC
-	TRBJ2-5	TRBV24-1	-	11	CATSEWGTQYF	TGTGCCACCAGTGAATGGGGGACCCAGTACTTC